This T cell receptor (beta chain) was sequenced during a study of PD-1 blockade in classical Hodgkin lymphoma. Study information: Patients received nivolumab 3 mg/kg intravenously every 2 weeks. Study-wide findings and caveats: The study reported lower baseline TCR diversity in newly diagnosed patients than in healthy donors.

The CDR3 is made up of 19 amino acids. Trimming cost V 4 bases and J 0 bases, with 21 bases left between them. Brentuximab vedotin exposure varied among the patients, all of whom had relapsed after autologous stem cell transplantation. Only in-frame clones appear in the TCRdb table, and some are missing; sequencing was by immunoSEQ multiplex PCR. The table records tens of thousands of clones, around 88% of them present only once. A note on this clone: Its target is unknown.

The specimen was peripheral blood mononuclear cells (PBMCs), collected before the second cycle of nivolumab. The chain is built from TRBV23-1 and TRBJ1-4; TRBD1 is a possible D gene (6 bases). TRBV23-1 is filed as an ORF, its function uncertain. This TCR derives from a human donor with classical Hodgkin lymphoma. The CDR3 nucleotides are TGCGCCAGCAGTCGGTGGGGGACACCCCACAACTCAACTAATGAAAAACTGTTTTTT. Its protein product is CASSRWGTPHNSTNEKLFF.